Presented here are 20 T cell receptor beta chains from one specimen sequenced in a study of blood T cells in healthy people across ages. A second roughly 6 to 11 cycle PCR used barcoded and J-beta primers. MiXCR, run by TCRdb on the 5' RACE reads, gives a single entry per CDR3 protein. Found here are about 1,000,000 distinct CDR3 sequences, more than 35% of them singletons; the top ten hold over 15%. The source material was blood. The source of these receptors is a woman aged 55-70 years in good health.

CDR3 in DNA: TGTGCCAGCACCCCGAGGGCGGGACTAGGGATTAGCACAGATACGCAGTATTTT. Amino acids: CASTPRAGLGISTDTQYF. The chain is built from TRBV3-1 and TRBJ2-3, with TRBD2 matching over 8 bases. This CDR3 is built from 18 residues. V lost 7 bases to trimming and J lost 0 bases; unmatched junction nucleotides: 15. CDR1 LGHDT and CDR2 YNNKEL come from the germline V gene (reference sequence).

This CDR3 reads CASSLVLRGRASGPGELFF. The DNA for the CDR3 is TGTGCCAGCAGCTTAGTGTTGCGCGGGAGGGCCTCAGGACCCGGGGAGCTGTTTTTT. The chain has TRBV11-2 and TRBJ2-2; 9 nucleotides line up with TRBD2. The CDR3 covers 19 residues. With V trimmed by 1 base and J by 6 bases, 15 bases remained unmatched. Germline V gene sequence: CDR1 SGHAT, CDR2 FQNNGV. The complete variable domain, with remaining parts taken from reference TRBV11-2 and TRBJ2-2, reads EAGVAQSPRYKIIEKRQSVAFWCNPISGHATLYWYQQILGQGPKLLIQFQNNGVVDDSQLPKDRFSAERLKGVDSTLKIQPAKLEDSAVYLCASSLVLRGRASGPGELFFGEGSRLTVL.

J is TRBJ2-3 and V is TRBV7-2; TRBD2 matches 11 bases. CDR3 length equals 17 residues. The germline V gene has CDR1 SGHTA and CDR2 FQGNSA. The V segment lost 2 bases and the J segment 4 bases; nucleotides outside the gene matches: 8. CDR3 protein: CASSLRLAGGIADTQYF. The CDR3 DNA is TGTGCCAGCAGCTTACGGCTAGCGGGAGGCATAGCAGATACGCAGTATTTT. Full variable domain (outside the CDR3, taken from reference TRBV7-2 and TRBJ2-3): GAGVSQSPSNKVTEKGKDVELRCDPISGHTALYWYRQSLGQGLEFLIYFQGNSAPDKSGLPSDRFSAERTGGSVSTLTIQRTQQEDSAVYLCASSLRLAGGIADTQYFGPGTRLTVL.

This clonotype was counted only a few times. The chain recombines TRBV25-1 with TRBJ2-5, with a weak D call TRBD2 (6 bases). In germline, CDR1 is MGHDK, CDR2 SYGVNS. There are 12 residues in the CDR3. V lost 8 bases and J 11 bases, leaving 18 bases between the germline ends. CDR3 in DNA: TGTGCCAGCTCAACGGGGGATAAAGGGCAGTACTTC. Protein product: CASSTGDKGQYF.

J is TRBJ1-5 and V is TRBV25-1; D ambiguous. V lost 3 bases, J lost 6 bases, and 6 bases lay in between. There are 12 residues in the CDR3. The germline V gene has CDR1 MGHDK and CDR2 SYGVNS. The CDR3 region has the DNA TGTGCCAGCAGTGAGGGGTGTCAGCCCCAGCATTTT. This translates into CASSEGCQPQHF.

This clonotype has ten or more counts. The V gene is TRBV27, the J gene TRBJ2-3, with D perhaps matching TRBD2 (7 bases). The CDR3 is 16 residues long. The V gene's germline CDR1 is MNHEY and CDR2 SMNVEV (reference sequence). V lost 8 bases and J lost 5, with 23 bases in between. CDR3 bases: TGTGCCAGCGCCCTAGCCGGAGGGGGGGTCGGAGATACGCAGTATTTT. Its translation: CASALAGGGVGDTQYF.

A few counts support this clonotype. The chain joins TRBV12-3 or TRBV12-4 to TRBJ2-7; the D call may be TRBD1 or TRBD2 (5 bases each). The V end was cut by 5 bases, the J end by 3 bases, with 14 bases between. This CDR3 is 14 amino acids long. CDR3 sequence reads: CASSNPGRRYEQYF. CDR3 sequence (DNA): TGTGCCAGCAGTAACCCGGGGCGGCGCTACGAGCAGTACTTC.

J is TRBJ2-5 and V is TRBV9; tentatively, D is TRBD1 (5 bases). Near its end, the DNA agrees better with TRBJ2-7, so the J call may be wrong. The CDR3 covers 15 residues. Germline V gives CDR1 SGDLS, CDR2 YYNGEE. DNA for the CDR3: TGTGCCAGCAGCGTACAGGGAACGATGCTCTACGAGCAGTACTTC. Amino acids: CASSVQGTMLYEQYF.

This clonotype was picked up a small number of times. The rearrangement joins TRBV20-1 to TRBJ2-5; TRBD1 matches at 7 bases. Germline CDR1 reads DFQATT; CDR2 reads SNEGSKA (reference sequence). The length of the CDR3 is 15 residues. The junction had 12 bases not matched to a gene; V was cut back by 3 bases and J by 5 bases. DNA of the CDR3: TGCAGTGCTAGTCCGCGGACAGGCACCGGGGAGACCCAGTACTTC. Its translation: CSASPRTGTGETQYF.

For this clonotype: Compared with germline, one end of the junction differs, possibly owing to a read error. This CDR3 is CAGSSLDYEQYF. CDR3 coding DNA: TGTGCCGGCAGTTCCCTCGACTACGAGCAGTACTTC. The rearrangement links TRBV6-6 to TRBJ2-5; D remains unclear. The J call is doubtful: the DNA matches TRBJ2-7 better. The germline V gene has CDR1 MNHNY and CDR2 SVGAGI (reference sequence). This CDR3 region has 12 residues.

The rearrangement joins TRBV10-3 to TRBJ2-2, with D possibly being TRBD2 (6 bases). This CDR3 is 15 amino acids long. The germline gives CDR1 ENHRY, CDR2 SYGVKD. Trimming cost V 7 bases and J 9 bases, with 21 bases left between them. The CDR3 reads CAITPKRASGRELFF. DNA of the CDR3: TGTGCCATCACCCCCAAGCGGGCTTCCGGCAGGGAGCTGTTTTTT.

This chain uses TRBV7-2 with TRBJ2-7; D not certain. Germline V gives CDR1 SGHTA, CDR2 FQGNSA. Trimming removed 0 bases at V and 2 bases at J, with 8 bases between. The CDR3 consists of 14 residues. In DNA, the CDR3 is TGTGCCAGCAGCTTAGCGGAACAGACCTACGAGCAGTACTTC. This sequence encodes CASSLAEQTYEQYF.

This chain joins TRBV28 and TRBJ2-6; no clear D gene. Trimming shortened V by 8 bases and J by 0 bases, and 8 bases separated the two germline ends. Germline lookup yields CDR1 MDHEN and CDR2 SYDVKM. The CDR3 spans 14 residues. The CDR3 DNA reads TGTGCCAGCGGTACTGCCTCTGGGGCCAACGTCCTGACTTTC. Encoded protein: CASGTASGANVLTF.

Only a few counts were recorded for this clonotype. The chain joins TRBV7-2 to TRBJ1-2, with D perhaps matching TRBD1 (6 bases). This CDR3 region has 13 residues. V was pared by 4 bases and J by 6 bases, with 12 bases between. The germline V gene encodes CDR1 SGHTA and CDR2 FQGNSA. CDR3: CASSYQGGDGYTF. The CDR3 DNA reads as TGTGCCAGCAGCTACCAAGGGGGGGATGGCTACACCTTC.

The chain carries TRBV10-3 and TRBJ2-4, with 10 bases lining up with TRBD1. Germline CDR1 reads ENHRY; CDR2 reads SYGVKD. This CDR3 is built from 16 residues. Trimming cost V 2 bases and J 8 bases; bases outside gene matches: 9. CDR3 DNA sequence: TGTGCCATCAGTGAGGACAGGGGGCATGGGGTGGACATTCAGTACTTC. Translation: CAISEDRGHGVDIQYF.

The chain carries TRBV25-1 and TRBJ2-5, with D unresolved. Trimming removed 6 bases at V and 5 bases at J, with 16 bases between. Germline V gene lookup returns CDR1 MGHDK and CDR2 SYGVNS. This CDR3 is 14 amino acids long. In DNA, the CDR3 is TGTGCCAGCAGCCGAACCTACATCCGGGAGACCCAGTACTTC. Its protein is CASSRTYIRETQYF.

The gene calls are TRBV12-3 or TRBV12-4 and TRBJ2-5; D gene ambiguous. Trimming shortened V by 5 bases and J by 5 bases, and 18 bases separated the two germline ends. The CDR3 runs 15 residues. The CDR3 nucleotides are TGTGCCAGCAGTCCCCTTAAGGGTCTTGGGGAGACCCAGTACTTC. Encoded protein: CASSPLKGLGETQYF.

The rearrangement joins TRBV27 to TRBJ2-1; D is unclear. The CDR3 is 15 residues long. Germline lookup yields CDR1 MNHEY and CDR2 SMNVEV (reference sequence). The germline V and J ends were trimmed by 5 bases and 0 bases, with 11 bases remaining between them. The CDR3 sequence is CASSVPRASYNEQFF. In DNA form, the CDR3 reads TGTGCCAGCAGTGTGCCTAGGGCCTCCTACAATGAGCAGTTCTTC.

In this sample, this clonotype turned up a few times. This chain connects TRBV5-1 to TRBJ2-7, with 7 bases lining up with TRBD2. The CDR3 is 16 amino acids. The V segment lost 1 base and the J segment 1 base; nucleotides outside the gene matches: 8. Germline V gene sequence: CDR1 SGHRS, CDR2 YFSETQ. As DNA, the CDR3 is TGCGCCAGCAGCTTGTCTAGCGGAGGCCGTTCCTACGAGCAGTACTTC. It encodes CASSLSSGGRSYEQYF.

CDR3 region: CASSSVAGYSYNEQFF. CDR3 sequence (DNA): TGCGCCAGCAGCTCGGTAGCGGGGTACTCCTACAATGAGCAGTTCTTC. The genes are TRBV5-1 and TRBJ2-1; 8 nucleotides line up with TRBD2. The germline gives CDR1 SGHRS, CDR2 YFSETQ. V dropped 3 bases and J dropped 0; count of bases not matched to a gene: 5. This CDR3 region has 16 residues.